This TCR beta chain was obtained from a study of cytomegalovirus exposure and HLA in healthy donors. Study-level results: Only CMV serostatus was available as immune exposure information. After further analysis at a later stage, roughly 16,000 TCR beta sequences were associated with HLA alleles at 0.05 false discovery rate.

The PCR made use of 60 Vbeta and 13 Jbeta primers. The table came from immunoSEQ multiplex PCR; TCRdb's copy has only in-frame clones and leaves some out. The data show 90,000 to 150,000 clones, around 68% seen once. A word on this clone: The antigen remains unidentified.

The CDR3 is 13 amino acids. The germline CDR1 and CDR2 sequences are LNHDA and SQIVND (reference sequence). The V segment lost 3 bases and the J segment 3 bases; nucleotides outside the gene matches: 2. The TCR sequence derives from a woman aged 50 to 60 in good health and CMV-seropositive. Sequencing used PBMCs. This rearrangement joins TRBV19 to TRBJ2-7; 7 positions match TRBD2. CDR3: CASSMGGIYEQYF. As DNA, the CDR3 is TGTGCCAGTAGTATGGGAGGGATCTACGAGCAGTACTTC.